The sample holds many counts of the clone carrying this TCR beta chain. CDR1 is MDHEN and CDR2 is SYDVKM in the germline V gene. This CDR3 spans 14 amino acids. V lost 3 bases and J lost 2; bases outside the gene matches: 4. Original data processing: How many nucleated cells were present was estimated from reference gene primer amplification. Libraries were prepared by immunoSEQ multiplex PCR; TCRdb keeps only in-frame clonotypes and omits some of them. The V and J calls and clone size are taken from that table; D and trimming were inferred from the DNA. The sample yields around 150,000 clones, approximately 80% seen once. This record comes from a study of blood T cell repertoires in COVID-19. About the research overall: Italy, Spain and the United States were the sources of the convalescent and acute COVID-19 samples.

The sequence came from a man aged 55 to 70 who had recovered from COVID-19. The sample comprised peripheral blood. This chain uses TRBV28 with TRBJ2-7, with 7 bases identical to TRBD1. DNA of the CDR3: TGTGCCAGCAGTTTTGACAGGGCCCCCTACGAGCAGTACTTC. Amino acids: CASSFDRAPYEQYF.